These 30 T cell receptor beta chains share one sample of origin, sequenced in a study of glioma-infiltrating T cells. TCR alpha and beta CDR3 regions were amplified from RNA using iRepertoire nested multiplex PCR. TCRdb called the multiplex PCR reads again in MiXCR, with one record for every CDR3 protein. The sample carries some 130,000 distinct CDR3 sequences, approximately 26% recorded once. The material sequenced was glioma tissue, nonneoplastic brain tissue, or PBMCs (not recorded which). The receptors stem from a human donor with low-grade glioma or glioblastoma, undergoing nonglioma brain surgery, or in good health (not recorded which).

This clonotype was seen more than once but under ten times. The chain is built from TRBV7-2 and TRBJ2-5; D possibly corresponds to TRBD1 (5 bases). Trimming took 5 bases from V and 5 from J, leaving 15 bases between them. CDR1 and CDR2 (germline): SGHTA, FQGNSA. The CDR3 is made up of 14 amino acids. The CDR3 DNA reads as TGTGCCAGCAGCCTTTCTAGGGGCCTGGAGACCCAGTACTTC. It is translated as CASSLSRGLETQYF.

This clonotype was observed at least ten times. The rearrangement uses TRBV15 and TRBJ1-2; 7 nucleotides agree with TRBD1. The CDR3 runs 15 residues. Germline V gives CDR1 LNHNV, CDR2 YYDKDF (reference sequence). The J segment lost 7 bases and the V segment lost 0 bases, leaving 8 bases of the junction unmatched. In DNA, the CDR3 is TGTGCCACCAGCAGAGAATTACAGGGGAAAGGTGGCTACACCTTC. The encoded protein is CATSRELQGKGGYTF. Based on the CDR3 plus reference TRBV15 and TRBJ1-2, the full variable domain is DAMVIQNPRYQVTQFGKPVTLSCSQTLNHNVMYWYQQKSSQAPKLLFHYYDKDFNNEADTPDNFQSRRPNTSFCFLDIRSPGLGDTAMYLCATSRELQGKGGYTFGSGTRLTVV.

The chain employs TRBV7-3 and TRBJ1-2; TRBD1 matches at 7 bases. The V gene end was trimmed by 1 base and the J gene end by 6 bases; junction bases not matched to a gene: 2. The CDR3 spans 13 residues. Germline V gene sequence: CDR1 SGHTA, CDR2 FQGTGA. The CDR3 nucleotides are TGTGCCAGCAGCTTAAATGGACAGGATGGCTACACCTTC. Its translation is CASSLNGQDGYTF. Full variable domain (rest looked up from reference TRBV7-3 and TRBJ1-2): GAGVSQTPSNKVTEKGKYVELRCDPISGHTALYWYRQSLGQGPEFLIYFQGTGAADDSGLPNDRFFAVRPEGSVSTLKIQRTERGDSAVYLCASSLNGQDGYTFGSGTRLTVV.

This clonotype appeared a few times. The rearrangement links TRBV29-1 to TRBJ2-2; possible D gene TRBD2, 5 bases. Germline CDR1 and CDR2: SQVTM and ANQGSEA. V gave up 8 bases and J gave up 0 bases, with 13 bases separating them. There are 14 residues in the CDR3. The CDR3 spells CSSSGMSNTGELFF. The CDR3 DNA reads TGCAGCTCAAGCGGCATGTCGAACACCGGGGAGCTGTTTTTT.

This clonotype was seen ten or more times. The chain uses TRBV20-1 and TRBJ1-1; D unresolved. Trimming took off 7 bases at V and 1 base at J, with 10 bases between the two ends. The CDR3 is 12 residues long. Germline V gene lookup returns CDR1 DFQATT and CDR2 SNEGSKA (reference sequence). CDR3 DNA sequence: TGCAGTGTATGTAGAACGAACACTGAAGCTTTCTTT. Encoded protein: CSVCRTNTEAFF.

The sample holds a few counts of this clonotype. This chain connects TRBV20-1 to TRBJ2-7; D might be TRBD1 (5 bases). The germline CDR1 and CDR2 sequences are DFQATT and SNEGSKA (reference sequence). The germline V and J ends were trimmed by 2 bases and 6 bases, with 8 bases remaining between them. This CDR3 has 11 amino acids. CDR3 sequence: CSARQGAEQYV. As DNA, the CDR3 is TGCAGTGCTAGACAGGGTGCCGAGCAGTACGTC.

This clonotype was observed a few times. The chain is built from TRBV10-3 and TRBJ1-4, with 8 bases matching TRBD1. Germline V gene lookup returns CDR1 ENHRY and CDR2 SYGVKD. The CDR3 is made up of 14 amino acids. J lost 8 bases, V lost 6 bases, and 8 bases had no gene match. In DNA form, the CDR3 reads TGTGCCATCAGAGAGGACAGGGTGCGAGAAAAACTGTTTTTT. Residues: CAIREDRVREKLFF.

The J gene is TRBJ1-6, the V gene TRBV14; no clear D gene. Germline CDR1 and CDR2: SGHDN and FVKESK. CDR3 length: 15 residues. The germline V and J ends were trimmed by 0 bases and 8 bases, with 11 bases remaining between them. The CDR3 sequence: CASSQDPGSDSPLHF. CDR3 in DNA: TGTGCCAGCAGCCAAGATCCGGGTTCGGATTCACCCCTCCACTTT. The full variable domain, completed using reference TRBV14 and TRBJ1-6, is EAGVTQFPSHSVIEKGQTVTLRCDPISGHDNLYWYRRVMGKEIKFLLHFVKESKQDESGMPNNRFLAERTGGTYSTLKVQPAELEDSGVYFCASSQDPGSDSPLHFGNGTRLTVT.

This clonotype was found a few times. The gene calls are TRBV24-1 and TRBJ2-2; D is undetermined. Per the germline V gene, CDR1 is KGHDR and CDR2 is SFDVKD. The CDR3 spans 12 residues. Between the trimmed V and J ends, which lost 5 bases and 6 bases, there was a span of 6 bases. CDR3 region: CATSGMAGELFF. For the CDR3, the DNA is TGTGCCACCAGTGGAATGGCCGGGGAGCTGTTTTTT.

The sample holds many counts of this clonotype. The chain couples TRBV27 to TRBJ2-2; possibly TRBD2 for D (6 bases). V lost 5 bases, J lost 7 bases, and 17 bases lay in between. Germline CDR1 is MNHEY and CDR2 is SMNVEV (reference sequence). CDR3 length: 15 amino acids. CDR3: CASSPQTSGVGELFF. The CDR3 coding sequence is TGTGCCAGCAGTCCCCAGACTAGTGGGGTCGGGGAGCTGTTTTTT.

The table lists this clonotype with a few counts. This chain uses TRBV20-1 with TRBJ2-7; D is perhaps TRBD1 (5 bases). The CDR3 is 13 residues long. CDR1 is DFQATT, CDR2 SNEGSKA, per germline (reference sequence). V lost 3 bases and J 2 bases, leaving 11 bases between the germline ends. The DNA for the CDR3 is TGCAGTGCTAGGCCAGGGTCGGCCTACGAGCAGTACGTC. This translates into CSARPGSAYEQYV.

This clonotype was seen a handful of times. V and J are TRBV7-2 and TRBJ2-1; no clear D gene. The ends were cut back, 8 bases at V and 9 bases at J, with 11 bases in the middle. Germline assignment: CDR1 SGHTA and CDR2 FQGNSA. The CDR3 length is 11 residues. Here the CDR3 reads CASGIRFEQFF. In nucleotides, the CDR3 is TGTGCCAGCGGAATCCGTTTTGAGCAGTTCTTC.

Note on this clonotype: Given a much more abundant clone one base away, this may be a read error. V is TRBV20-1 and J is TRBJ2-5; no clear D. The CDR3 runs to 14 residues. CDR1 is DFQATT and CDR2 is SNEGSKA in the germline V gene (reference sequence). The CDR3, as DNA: TGCAGTGCTCCTTTGTGGGGATCCTACAATGAGCAGTCCTTC. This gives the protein CSAPLWGSYNEQSF.

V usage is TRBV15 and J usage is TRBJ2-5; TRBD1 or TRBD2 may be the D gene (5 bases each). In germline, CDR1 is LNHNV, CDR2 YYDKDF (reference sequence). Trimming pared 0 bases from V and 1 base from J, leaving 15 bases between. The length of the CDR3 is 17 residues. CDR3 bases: TGTGCCACCAGCAGAGATCGAGACGGGACGGCCCAAGAGACCCAGTACTTC. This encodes CATSRDRDGTAQETQYF.

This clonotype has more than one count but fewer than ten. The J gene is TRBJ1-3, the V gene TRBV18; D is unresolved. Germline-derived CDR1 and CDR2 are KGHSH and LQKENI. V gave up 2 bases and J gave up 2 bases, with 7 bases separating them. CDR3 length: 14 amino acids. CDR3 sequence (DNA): TGTGCCAGCTCACCAGAGAGTGCTGGAAACACCATATATTTT. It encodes CASSPESAGNTIYF.

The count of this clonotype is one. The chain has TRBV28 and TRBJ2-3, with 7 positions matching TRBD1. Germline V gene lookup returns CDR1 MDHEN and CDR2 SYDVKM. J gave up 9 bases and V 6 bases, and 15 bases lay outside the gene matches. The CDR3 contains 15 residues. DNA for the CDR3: TGTGCCAGCAGGTCCGGGACAGCCCGATTTCGGACGCAGTATTTT. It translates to CASRSGTARFRTQYF.

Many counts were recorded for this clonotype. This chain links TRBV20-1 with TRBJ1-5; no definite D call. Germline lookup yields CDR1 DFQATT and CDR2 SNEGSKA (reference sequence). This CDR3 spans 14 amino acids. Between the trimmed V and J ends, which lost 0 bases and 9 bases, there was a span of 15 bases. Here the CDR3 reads CSARDEQPARPQHF. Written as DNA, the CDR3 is TGCAGTGCTAGAGATGAACAGCCGGCTCGGCCCCAGCATTTT.

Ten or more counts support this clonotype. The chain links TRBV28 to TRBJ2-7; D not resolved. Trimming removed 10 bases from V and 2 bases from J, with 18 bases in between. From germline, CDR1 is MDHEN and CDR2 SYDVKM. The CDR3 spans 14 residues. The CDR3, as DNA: TGTGCCATCTCCGGGCCTCCGCCTACCTACGAGCAGTACGTC. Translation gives CAISGPPPTYEQYV.

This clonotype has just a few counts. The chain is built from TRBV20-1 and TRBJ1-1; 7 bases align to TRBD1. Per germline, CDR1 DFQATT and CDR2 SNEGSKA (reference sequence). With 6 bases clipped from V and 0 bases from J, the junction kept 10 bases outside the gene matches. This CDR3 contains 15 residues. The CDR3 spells CSARQGGDMNTEAFF. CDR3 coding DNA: TGCAGTGCGAGACAGGGAGGAGACATGAACACTGAAGCTTTCTTT.

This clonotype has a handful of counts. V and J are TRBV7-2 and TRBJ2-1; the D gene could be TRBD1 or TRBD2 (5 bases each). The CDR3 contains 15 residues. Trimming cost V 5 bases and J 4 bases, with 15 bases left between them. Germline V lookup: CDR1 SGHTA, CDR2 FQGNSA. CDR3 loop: CASSRRGASYNEQFF. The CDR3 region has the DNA TGTGCCAGCAGCCGACGAGGGGCCTCATACAATGAGCAGTTCTTC. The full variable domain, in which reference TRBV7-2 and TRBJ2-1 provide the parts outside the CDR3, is GAGVSQSPSNKVTEKGKDVELRCDPISGHTALYWYRQSLGQGLEFLIYFQGNSAPDKSGLPSDRFSAERTGGSVSTLTIQRTQQEDSAVYLCASSRRGASYNEQFFGPGTRLTVL.

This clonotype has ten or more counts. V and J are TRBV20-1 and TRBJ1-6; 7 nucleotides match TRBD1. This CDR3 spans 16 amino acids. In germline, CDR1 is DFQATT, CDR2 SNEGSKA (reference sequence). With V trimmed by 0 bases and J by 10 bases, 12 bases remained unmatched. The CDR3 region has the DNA TGCAGTGCTAGAGATGGGAGACGACAGGGCTGGTCACCCCTCCACTTT. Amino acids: CSARDGRRQGWSPLHF.

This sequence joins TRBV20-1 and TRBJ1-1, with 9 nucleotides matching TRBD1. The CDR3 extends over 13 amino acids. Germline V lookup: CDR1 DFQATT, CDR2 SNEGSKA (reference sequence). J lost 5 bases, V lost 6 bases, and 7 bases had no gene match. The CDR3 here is CSARRQGGTEAFF. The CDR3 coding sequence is TGCAGTGCCAGAAGACAGGGGGGAACTGAAGCTTTCTTT.

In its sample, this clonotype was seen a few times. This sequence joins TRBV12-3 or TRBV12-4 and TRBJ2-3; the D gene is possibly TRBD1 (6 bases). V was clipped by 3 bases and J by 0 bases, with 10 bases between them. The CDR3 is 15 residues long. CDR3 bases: TGTGCCAGCAGTTTTGGACAGCCAAGCACAGATACGCAGTATTTT. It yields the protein CASSFGQPSTDTQYF.

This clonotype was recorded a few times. The CDR3 nucleotides read TGTGCCAGCAGTCCTAGGGACCTCGGTGGGACCCAGTACTTC. Translation: CASSPRDLGGTQYF. J is TRBJ2-5 and V is TRBV2; either TRBD1 or TRBD2 may supply D (5 bases each). The CDR3 runs 14 residues. The V and J ends lost 5 bases and 7 bases respectively, with 17 bases between them. The germline gives CDR1 SNHLY, CDR2 FYNNEI.

The CDR3 bases are TGTGCCAGCAGCCGCCTGACCTGGTACACGATCAAGAACACTGAAGCTTTCTTT. This sequence encodes CASSRLTWYTIKNTEAFF. The J gene is TRBJ1-1, the V gene TRBV11-2, with D unclear. The CDR3 extends over 18 amino acids. The germline V gene encodes CDR1 SGHAT and CDR2 FQNNGV. V lost 5 bases and J lost 1, with 23 bases in between.

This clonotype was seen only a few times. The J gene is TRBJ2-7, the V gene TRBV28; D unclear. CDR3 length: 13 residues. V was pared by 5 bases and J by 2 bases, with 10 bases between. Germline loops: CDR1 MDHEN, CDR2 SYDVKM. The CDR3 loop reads CASSPQITYEQYV. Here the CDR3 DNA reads TGTGCCAGCAGTCCCCAAATTACCTACGAGCAGTACGTC.

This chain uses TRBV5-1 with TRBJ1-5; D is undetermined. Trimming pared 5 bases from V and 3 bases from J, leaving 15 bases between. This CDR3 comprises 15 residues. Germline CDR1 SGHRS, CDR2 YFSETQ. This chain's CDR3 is CASSPGPGYNQPQHF. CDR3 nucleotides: TGCGCCAGCAGTCCGGGTCCGGGTTACAATCAGCCCCAGCATTTT.

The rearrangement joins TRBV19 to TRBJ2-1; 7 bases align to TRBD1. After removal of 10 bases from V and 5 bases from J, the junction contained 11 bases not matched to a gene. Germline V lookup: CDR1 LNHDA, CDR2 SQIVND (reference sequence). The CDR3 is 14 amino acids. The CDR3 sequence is CATVPGGLHNEQFF. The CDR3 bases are TGTGCCACCGTCCCAGGGGGTCTTCACAATGAGCAGTTCTTC.

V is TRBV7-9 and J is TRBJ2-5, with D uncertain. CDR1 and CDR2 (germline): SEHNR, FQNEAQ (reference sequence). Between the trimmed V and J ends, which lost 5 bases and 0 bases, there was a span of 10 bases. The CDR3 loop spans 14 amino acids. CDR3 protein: CASSIVKYQETQYF. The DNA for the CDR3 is TGTGCCAGCAGCATAGTAAAGTACCAAGAGACCCAGTACTTC.

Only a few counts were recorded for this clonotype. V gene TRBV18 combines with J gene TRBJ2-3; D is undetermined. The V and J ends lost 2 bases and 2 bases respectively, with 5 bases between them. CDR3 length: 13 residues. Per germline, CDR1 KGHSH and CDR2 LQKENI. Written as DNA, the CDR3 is TGTGCCAGCTCACCAGGAATCACAGATACGCAGTATTTT. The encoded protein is CASSPGITDTQYF.